The rows below give T cell receptor beta chains drawn from one sample of a study of T-cell memory formation after mild COVID-19. MiXCR, run by TCRdb on the 5' RACE reads, gives a single entry per CDR3 protein. Here the sample spans 250,000 or so distinct CDR3 sequences, 15% to 20% being singletons. Sequencing input: PBMCs or a T cell subset sorted from them (not recorded which). The receptors shown here come from a man between 18 and 29 years old who had mild COVID-19 (a few samples of this study predate the infection). Cell type and time point are not known. CDR3s leave out the opening cysteine and the closing phenylalanine or tryptophan. Where a row states a size, it is once, few, many or the class of an expanded clone; other rows omit it.

NA | TRBJ2-1 | TRBV12-3/TRBV12-4 | ASSPSSGAYNEQF
NA | TRBJ2-3 | TRBV7-2 | ASSLPGDPARDTQY
NA | TRBJ2-7 | TRBV27 | ASSFTGTSGYEQY
many | TRBJ2-3 | TRBV4-1 | ASSHRSTDTQY
NA | TRBJ1-5 | TRBV6-5 | ASSSGTGDYSNQPQH
NA | TRBJ2-1 | TRBV28 | ASGSGDNEQF
few | TRBJ2-7 | TRBV6-2/TRBV6-3 | ASSLPGQGFSSYEQY
few | TRBJ2-5 | TRBV27 | ASSLRSSGGQETQY
NA | TRBJ1-5 | TRBV6-2/TRBV6-3 | ASRPRGRSNQPQH
few | TRBJ2-1 | TRBV11-2 | ASSLGPLAGSSYNEQF
few | TRBJ1-3 | TRBV6-5 | ASSYGPGPGNTIY
NA | TRBJ1-4 | TRBV19 | ASETYRGLNAGNEKLF
NA | TRBJ2-2 | TRBV4-1 | ASSQVAISPVTGELF
NA | TRBJ2-1 | TRBV27 | ASSLWSGGQYNEQF
few | TRBJ1-2 | TRBV24-1 | ATSDRDTNYGYT
few | TRBJ1-6 | TRBV6-5 | ASSYEGSNNSPLH
few | TRBJ2-1 | TRBV7-9 | ASSLIGGSREQF
few | TRBJ1-5 | TRBV7-8 | ASSPGQAYNQPQH
NA | TRBJ2-3 | TRBV6-4 | ASSRTSGGAGTDTQY
NA | TRBJ1-4 | TRBV20-1 | SARGNREATNEKLF
few | TRBJ1-2 | TRBV6-5 | ASGPGGGFGYT
NA | TRBJ2-7 | TRBV10-3 | AISEKDKSYEQY
many | TRBJ2-5 | TRBV24-1 | ATSDGGTSGGWETQY
NA | TRBJ2-3 | TRBV12-3/TRBV12-4 | ASSLSEEINTQY
few | TRBJ1-5 | TRBV12-3/TRBV12-4 | ASSLGGRSSLNQPQH
few | TRBJ2-1 | TRBV20-1 | SARERDRKWNEQF
many | TRBJ2-3 | TRBV7-3 | ASSAGVGTQY
few | TRBJ2-6 | TRBV6-2/TRBV6-3 | ASSLKGANVLT
few | TRBJ1-2 | TRBV10-1 | ARNIEKNYGYT
NA | TRBJ1-5 | TRBV4-2 | ASSQEWTGIHQPQH
NA | TRBJ1-2 | TRBV28 | ASTGGPWGPGYT
NA | TRBJ1-2 | TRBV6-1 | ASSEWGQPAGNGYT
few | TRBJ2-7 | TRBV7-3 | ASSLPARRCYEQY
NA | TRBJ2-5 | TRBV3-1 | ASSSSSDEETQY
NA | TRBJ1-2 | TRBV10-3 | AISESGGDGYT
NA | TRBJ2-2 | TRBV4-1 | ASSQAEGQGRELF
few | TRBJ2-5 | TRBV27 | ASSFDPSGQETQY
NA | TRBJ1-1 | TRBV7-9 | ASSLSGALNTEAF
few | TRBJ2-1 | TRBV15 | ATSRADRGSDEQF
NA | TRBJ1-2 | TRBV2 | ASSESNYGYT
few | TRBJ2-2 | TRBV12-3/TRBV12-4 | ASTRAGELF
many | TRBJ2-5 | TRBV9 | ASSVAVGETQY
few | TRBJ2-7 | TRBV5-5 | ASSRGANSYEQY
few | TRBJ2-3 | TRBV29-1 | SVVPGSTDTQY
many | TRBJ2-5 | TRBV27 | ASTSAGLETQY
NA | TRBJ2-1 | TRBV5-1 | ASSFGRGREQF
few | TRBJ2-2 | TRBV7-3 | ASSSGQPTGELF
few | TRBJ1-1 | TRBV5-1 | ASSYEIEAEAF
few | TRBJ1-5 | TRBV19 | ASRPSGQGGQPQH
NA | TRBJ1-1 | TRBV5-1 | ASSFRAGQGTEAF